This passage covers 9 T cell receptor beta chains from one sample sequenced in a study of shared T cell receptors in the human thymus. The data were produced by immunoSEQ multiplex PCR, yet TCRdb's version contains in-frame clones alone and is incomplete. The sample comprises about 660,000 clones, 88% of which are singletons, and 0.0095% to 0.013% rests with the top ten. The same data also went into a second study, on human thymus T cells.

The sample was thymocytes. These receptors were obtained from a boy under three years old with a congenital heart defect.

The chain joins TRBV28 to TRBJ2-7; TRBD2 agrees at 12 bases. The CDR3 contains 16 residues. The germline CDR1 and CDR2 sequences are MDHEN and SYDVKM. The trim removed 5 bases at V and 1 base at J, leaving 6 bases unmatched. This CDR3 reads CASSKLGLAGSYEQYF. The CDR3 nucleotides read TGTGCCAGCAGTAAGTTAGGACTAGCGGGGTCCTACGAGCAGTACTTC.

CDR3 sequence (DNA): TGTGCCAGCAGCCCTCCGGGACAGGGCTCCAAGGGGGCCAAAAACATTCAGTACTTC. Translating gives CASSPPGQGSKGAKNIQYF. This chain connects TRBV7-9 to TRBJ2-4, with 9 bases identical to TRBD1. CDR3 length: 19 residues. V lost 5 bases and J lost 1; bases outside the gene matches: 15. The germline gives CDR1 SEHNR, CDR2 FQNEAQ (reference sequence).

This clone is a singleton in its sample. The chain links TRBV27 to TRBJ1-1; 7 nucleotides line up with TRBD1. Germline trimming cut 8 bases from V and 1 base from J; bases unmatched to any gene: 13. Per germline, CDR1 MNHEY and CDR2 SMNVEV (reference sequence). The CDR3 sequence is 16 residues long. CDR3 DNA sequence: TGTGCCAGCTCATTCCCCCCCGGGACAGAGAACACTGAAGCTTTCTTT. This codes for CASSFPPGTENTEAFF.

This clone showed up just a few times. This chain uses TRBV14 with TRBJ2-6, with a weak D call TRBD2 (6 bases). Germline V lookup: CDR1 SGHDN, CDR2 FVKESK. V lost 2 bases and J lost 0, with 11 bases in between. CDR3 length: 17 amino acids. CDR3 in amino acids: CASSQTGGISGANVLTF. DNA for the CDR3: TGTGCCAGCAGCCAAACTGGGGGGATCTCTGGGGCCAACGTCCTGACTTTC.

The chain has TRBV6-4 and TRBJ1-2; D remains unclear. V lost 7 bases to trimming and J lost 7 bases, with 19 bases between them. This CDR3 has 14 amino acids. CDR1 is MRHNA and CDR2 is SNTAGT in the germline V gene. The CDR3 DNA reads TGTGCCAGCACCCACCTCGCGTGGGAGGGTGGCTACACCTTC. Protein: CASTHLAWEGGYTF.

The rearrangement uses TRBV10-3 and TRBJ1-1; no clear D gene. In germline, CDR1 is ENHRY, CDR2 SYGVKD. With 6 bases removed from V and 4 bases from J, the gap between germline ends came to 12 bases. The CDR3 has 13 amino acids. The CDR3 is CAIRGRELTEAFF. The CDR3 DNA follows: TGTGCCATCAGGGGCAGAGAGCTCACTGAAGCTTTCTTT.

In this sample, this clone turned up a few times. This rearrangement joins TRBV2 to TRBJ1-4, with a tentative D call TRBD1 (5 bases). The V end lost 8 bases, the J end lost 7 bases, and 17 bases lay between the germline ends. This CDR3 has 14 residues. CDR1 is SNHLY, CDR2 FYNNEI, per germline. This chain's CDR3 is CASLRQLLGEKLFF. CDR3 nucleotide sequence: TGTGCCAGCCTCCGACAGCTATTGGGTGAAAAACTGTTTTTT. Based on the CDR3 plus reference TRBV2 and TRBJ1-4, the full variable domain is EPEVTQTPSHQVTQMGQEVILRCVPISNHLYFYWYRQILGQKVEFLVSFYNNEISEKSEIFDDQFSVERPDGSNFTLKIRSTKLEDSAMYFCASLRQLLGEKLFFGSGTQLSVL.

The genes are TRBV25-1 and TRBJ1-2; 7 positions agree with TRBD1. The ends lost 4 bases at V and 8 bases at J; junction bases unmatched: 10. Germline lookup yields CDR1 MGHDK and CDR2 SYGVNS. The CDR3 is 14 amino acids. The CDR3 DNA reads as TGTGCCAGCAGTGCCTGGGACAGCCAGTACGGCTACACCTTC. It translates to CASSAWDSQYGYTF.

This clone was observed once. V gene TRBV5-6 combines with J gene TRBJ1-1, with a weak D call TRBD1 (6 bases). This CDR3 is 18 amino acids long. The V gene lost 0 bases and the J gene lost 3 bases, with 21 bases spanning the gap. Germline CDR1 SGHDT, CDR2 YYEEEE. The CDR3 DNA is TGTGCCAGCAGCTTGGTACAGGGCCAGGGGTTAGTGGACACTGAAGCTTTCTTT. Protein: CASSLVQGQGLVDTEAFF.